The TCR beta chain under discussion was sequenced for a study of cytomegalovirus exposure and HLA in healthy donors. Produced via immunoSEQ multiplex PCR; TCRdb's table is partial and in-frame only. In the table there are 70,000 or so clones, 85% to 95% of which are singletons. Germline V CDR1 and CDR2: MNHEY, SMNVEV (reference sequence). Trimming took off 2 bases at V and 0 bases at J, with 7 bases between the two ends. The CDR3 is made up of 15 amino acids. The V gene is TRBV27, the J gene TRBJ1-4; D may be TRBD1 (5 bases). Sample: PBMCs. This TCR was recovered from a man younger than 30 in good health and CMV-seropositive. The CDR3 DNA sequence: TGTGCCAGCAGTTTAGTAGGGGCAACTAATGAAAAACTGTTTTTT. This gives the protein CASSLVGATNEKLFF. The variable domain in full, completed from reference TRBV27 and TRBJ1-4, reads EAQVTQNPRYLITVTGKKLTVTCSQNMNHEYMSWYRQDPGLGLRQIYYSMNVEVTDKGDVPEGYKVSRKEKRNFPLILESPSPNQTSLYFCASSLVGATNEKLFFGSGTQLSVL.